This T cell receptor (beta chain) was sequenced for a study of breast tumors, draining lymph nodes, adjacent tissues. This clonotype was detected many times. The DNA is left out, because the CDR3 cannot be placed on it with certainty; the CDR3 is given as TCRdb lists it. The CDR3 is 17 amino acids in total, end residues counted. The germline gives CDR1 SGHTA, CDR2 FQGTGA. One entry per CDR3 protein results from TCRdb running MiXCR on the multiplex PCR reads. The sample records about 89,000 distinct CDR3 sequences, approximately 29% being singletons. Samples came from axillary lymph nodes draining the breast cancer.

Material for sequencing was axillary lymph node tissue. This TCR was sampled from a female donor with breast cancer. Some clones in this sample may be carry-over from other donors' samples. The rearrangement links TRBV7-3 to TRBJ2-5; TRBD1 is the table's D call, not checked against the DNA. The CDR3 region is CASSLGRTGYFGETQYF.